This record looks at one T cell receptor beta chain sequence and its context. Its antigen is still unknown. The V and J ends lost 1 base and 8 bases, in that order; junction bases with no gene match: 8. Germline V CDR1 and CDR2: GTSNPN, SVGIG (reference sequence). The CDR3 contains 14 residues. This record comes from a study of memory CD4+ T cells and cytomegalovirus serostatus. Single viable CD3+CD4+CD8-CD45RO+ cells were sorted as the memory CD4+ T cells. Whole-study results and caveats: A US-trained random forest predicted CMV serostatus with median AUC around 0.9.

Original processing methods: Out-of-frame sequences were removed, leaving 2 million or so distinct TCRbeta sequences. Using immunoSEQ multiplex PCR, the repertoire was profiled, and TCRdb retains in-frame clones only, with some absent. For V, J and clone size, that table is used; D and trimming come from the DNA. The repertoire consists of fewer than 35,000 clones, with about 80% occurring once and the leading ten covering under 0.85%. The gene calls are TRBV30 and TRBJ1-2; 9 nucleotides match TRBD1. The sample consisted of memory CD4+ T cells from blood. This receptor was taken from an adult in good health and CMV-seronegative. The CDR3 coding sequence is TGTGCCTGGAGTGAACCGGGACAGGGAGAAGGCTACACCTTC. Translation: CAWSEPGQGEGYTF. Complete variable domain (other parts from reference TRBV30 and TRBJ1-2): SQTIHQWPATLVQPVGSPLSLECTVEGTSNPNLYWYRQAAGRGLQLLFYSVGIGQISSEVPQNLSASRPQDRQFILSSKKLLLSDSGFYLCAWSEPGQGEGYTFGSGTRLTVV.